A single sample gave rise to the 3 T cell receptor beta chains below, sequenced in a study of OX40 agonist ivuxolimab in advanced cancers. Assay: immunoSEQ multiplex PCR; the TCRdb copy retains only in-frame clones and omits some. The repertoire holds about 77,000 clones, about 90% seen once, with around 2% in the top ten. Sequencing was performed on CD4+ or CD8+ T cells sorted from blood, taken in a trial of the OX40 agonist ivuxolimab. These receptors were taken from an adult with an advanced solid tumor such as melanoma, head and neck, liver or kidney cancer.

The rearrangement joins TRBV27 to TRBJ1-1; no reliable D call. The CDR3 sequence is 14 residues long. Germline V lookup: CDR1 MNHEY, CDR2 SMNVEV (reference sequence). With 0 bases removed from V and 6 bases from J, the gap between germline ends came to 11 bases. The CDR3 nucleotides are TGTGCCAGCAGTTTATCGACGAGGGAGGCTGAAGCTTTCTTT. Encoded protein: CASSLSTREAEAFF.

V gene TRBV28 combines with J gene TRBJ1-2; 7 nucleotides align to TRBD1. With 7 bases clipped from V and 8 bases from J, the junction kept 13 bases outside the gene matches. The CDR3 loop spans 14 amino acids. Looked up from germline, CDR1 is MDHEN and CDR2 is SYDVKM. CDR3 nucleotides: TGTGCCAGCAAAGTACAGGGGATAGATCAGGGCTACACCTTC. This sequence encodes CASKVQGIDQGYTF.

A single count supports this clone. CDR3 sequence reads: CASSLGQANQETQYF. In DNA form, the CDR3 reads TGCGCCAGCAGCTTGGGCCAGGCTAACCAAGAGACCCAGTACTTC. J is TRBJ2-5 and V is TRBV5-1, with D unresolved. V lost 0 bases, J lost 0 bases, and 9 bases lay in between. Germline assignment: CDR1 SGHRS and CDR2 YFSETQ. The length of the CDR3 is 15 residues.